The sequence of this T cell receptor beta chain was determined in a study of blood T cell repertoires in COVID-19. Study context: Acute and convalescent COVID-19 samples came from the United States, Italy and Spain. In each case, the material was cDNA or gDNA derived from T cells, B-cell-depleted T cells, or PBMCs.

Per the original data handling: Estimated nucleated cell counts came from reference gene primer amplification. Only in-frame clones appear in the TCRdb table, and some are missing; sequencing was by immunoSEQ multiplex PCR. The DNA was the basis for D and trimming; V, J and clone size are from that table. The top ten clones hold 2% to 3% of a sample with under 200,000 clones, 80% to 90% of them seen once. V lost 0 bases to trimming and J lost 5 bases, with 11 bases between them. Germline V gives CDR1 SGHAT, CDR2 FQNNGV. The CDR3 extends over 14 amino acids. The rearrangement joins TRBV11-2 to TRBJ2-7; no clear D gene. Sequences were obtained from peripheral blood. This receptor was obtained from a man in his forties with active or convalescent COVID-19. CDR3 region: CASSLDGQYNEQYF. CDR3 nucleotide sequence: TGTGCCAGCAGCTTAGATGGGCAGTACAACGAGCAGTACTTC. Variable domain in full (rest from reference TRBV11-2 and TRBJ2-7): EAGVAQSPRYKIIEKRQSVAFWCNPISGHATLYWYQQILGQGPKLLIQFQNNGVVDDSQLPKDRFSAERLKGVDSTLKIQPAKLEDSAVYLCASSLDGQYNEQYFGPGTRLTVT.